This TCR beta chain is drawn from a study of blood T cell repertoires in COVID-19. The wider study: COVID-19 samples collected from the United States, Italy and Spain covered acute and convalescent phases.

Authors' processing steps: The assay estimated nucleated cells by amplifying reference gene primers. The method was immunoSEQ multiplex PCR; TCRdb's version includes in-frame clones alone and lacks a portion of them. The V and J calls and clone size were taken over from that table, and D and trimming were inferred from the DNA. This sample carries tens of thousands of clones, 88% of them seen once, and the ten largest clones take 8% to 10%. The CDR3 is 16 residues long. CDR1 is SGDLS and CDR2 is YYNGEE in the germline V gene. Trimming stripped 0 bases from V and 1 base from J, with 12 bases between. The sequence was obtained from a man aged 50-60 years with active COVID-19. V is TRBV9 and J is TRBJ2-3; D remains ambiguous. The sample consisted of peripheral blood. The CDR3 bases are TGTGCCAGCAGCGTAGGTCACAGATTGGGCACAGATACGCAGTATTTT. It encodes CASSVGHRLGTDTQYF.